These 2 T cell receptor beta chains originate from one sample sequenced in a study of T cells after yellow fever vaccination. In TCRdb, the 5' RACE reads were re-called with MiXCR into one record per CDR3 protein. This sample has about 340,000 distinct CDR3 sequences, with 7.5% to 9% found just once. Sequenced material: PBMCs, taken on the day of the first yellow fever vaccination. These receptors were taken from a man aged 18 to 29 who received the YFV17D yellow fever vaccine.

A few counts support this clonotype. The rearrangement links TRBV27 to TRBJ1-2; possible D gene TRBD1, 5 bases. The CDR3 runs 14 residues. Deletions cut 3 bases from V and 2 bases from J, with 10 bases between. Looked up from germline, CDR1 is MNHEY and CDR2 is SMNVEV (reference sequence). CDR3 nucleotides: TGTGCCAGCAGTTTTGACAGATCAAACTATGGCTACACCTTC. This sequence encodes CASSFDRSNYGYTF.

The V gene is TRBV21-1, the J gene TRBJ1-4. TRBV21-1 is deemed a pseudogene. The CDR3 contains 15 residues. The CDR3, as DNA: TGTGCCAGCAGCAAAAGGTCCAGGGCCGATGAAAAACTGTTTTTT. Protein product: CASSKRSRADEKLFF.